This TCR beta chain stems from a study of circulating CD8 cells and anti-PD-1 response in melanoma. General study points: Some patients were treatment-naive; others were previously treated.

The CDR3 is 14 residues long. The germline V and J ends were trimmed by 10 bases and 0 bases, with 16 bases remaining between them. Germline V gene data show CDR1 as SNHLY and CDR2 as FYNNEI. TCR libraries were prepared from around 15 ng of total RNA with the QIAseq Immune Repertoire TCR panel. TCRdb re-called the reads through MiXCR, storing one row per CDR3 protein. The sample has about 540 distinct CDR3 sequences; around 5.2% are singletons. Sample share makes this clonotype large (0.1 to 1%). Antigen specificity is unknown. Four subsets defined by PD-1 and/or TIGIT were sorted from live CD3+CD8+TCRalphabeta+ cells.

The chain has TRBV2 and TRBJ2-7; D possibly corresponds to TRBD2 (6 bases). Here the sequenced sample was CD8+ T cells from PBMCs, taken at baseline or after one month of anti-PD-1 therapy (not recorded which). This receptor was identified in a human donor with melanoma. The CDR3 region has the DNA TGTGCCAAGCAGGGCGGGGATTCCTCCTACGAGCAGTACTTC. Protein product: CAKQGGDSSYEQYF. The full variable domain, completed using reference TRBV2 and TRBJ2-7, is EPEVTQTPSHQVTQMGQEVILRCVPISNHLYFYWYRQILGQKVEFLVSFYNNEISEKSEIFDDQFSVERPDGSNFTLKIRSTKLEDSAMYFCAKQGGDSSYEQYFGPGTRLTVT.